The 2 T cell receptor beta chains listed next were all sequenced from one sample in a study of blood T cell repertoires in COVID-19. Here immunoSEQ multiplex PCR was the method, and the copy in TCRdb shows in-frame clones only, minus some. The sample records about 180,000 clones, about 90% being singletons. Source material: peripheral blood. The receptors stem from a middle-aged man with active or convalescent COVID-19.

The V gene is TRBV5-1, the J gene TRBJ2-3; 8 nucleotides line up with TRBD2. With V trimmed by 3 bases and J by 5 bases, 8 bases remained unmatched. The length of the CDR3 is 15 residues. Germline-derived CDR1 and CDR2 are SGHRS and YFSETQ. The CDR3 DNA reads TGCGCCAGCAGCTGGCGGGGGGAGGCGGAAGATACGCAGTATTTT. Amino acids: CASSWRGEAEDTQYF.

The rearrangement uses TRBV13 and TRBJ2-3; 8 bases align to TRBD2. V shed 5 bases, J shed 3 bases, and the junction held 10 bases outside the gene matches. CDR1 PRHDT and CDR2 FYEKMQ come from the germline V gene (reference sequence). CDR3 size: 16 residues. Here the CDR3 reads CASSIAGTRATDTQYF. Written as DNA, the CDR3 is TGTGCCAGCAGCATCGCCGGGACTAGAGCGACAGATACGCAGTATTTT. The full variable domain, rest sourced from reference TRBV13 and TRBJ2-3, is AAGVIQSPRHLIKEKRETATLKCYPIPRHDTVYWYQQGPGQDPQFLISFYEKMQSDKGSIPDRFSAQQFSDYHSELNMSSLELGDSALYFCASSIAGTRATDTQYFGPGTRLTVL.